These 8 T cell receptor beta chains were all obtained from the same sample, sequenced in a study of T cell clones after liver transplantation. The assay was immunoSEQ multiplex PCR, and TCRdb's table has in-frame clones only and misses some. The sample gives about 100,000 clones, around 83% of which show up once; 0.85% to 1% is in the top ten. Source: CD4+ T cells from blood, taken before liver transplant. All receptors come from a human donor who received a liver transplant.

The rearrangement uses TRBV19 and TRBJ2-1; D is unclear. The CDR3 spans 12 residues. Looked up from germline, CDR1 is LNHDA and CDR2 is SQIVND (reference sequence). Trimming took off 5 bases at V and 10 bases at J, with 12 bases between the two ends. CDR3 sequence: CASSLTGIEQFF. CDR3 nucleotides: TGTGCCAGTAGTCTGACTGGAATAGAGCAGTTCTTC.

This chain links TRBV2 with TRBJ2-1; D might be TRBD2 (6 bases). Per the germline V gene, CDR1 is SNHLY and CDR2 is FYNNEI. Trimming shortened V by 8 bases and J by 8 bases, and 16 bases separated the two germline ends. CDR3 size: 13 residues. The CDR3 here is CASARDSGDEQFF. Here the CDR3 DNA reads TGTGCCAGCGCGCGGGACTCTGGGGATGAGCAGTTCTTC.

The J gene is TRBJ2-7, the V gene TRBV5-6; 7 bases match TRBD2. The CDR3 consists of 15 residues. V lost 2 bases and J lost 0; bases outside the gene matches: 5. CDR1 and CDR2 from the germline V gene are SGHDT and YYEEEE. The CDR3 reads CASSFLAVDSYEQYF. CDR3 DNA: TGTGCCAGCAGCTTCCTAGCGGTTGACTCCTACGAGCAGTACTTC.

The V call is TRBV7-9, the J call TRBJ1-1; tentative D call: TRBD1 (6 bases). This CDR3 is built from 15 residues. V lost 7 bases to trimming and J lost 0 bases, with 15 bases between them. CDR1 and CDR2 (germline): SEHNR, FQNEAQ (reference sequence). The CDR3 reads CASNGQTYMNTEAFF. CDR3 nucleotides: TGTGCCAGCAACGGACAGACTTACATGAACACTGAAGCTTTCTTT.

The chain couples TRBV15 to TRBJ1-1; no reliable D call. V dropped 0 bases and J dropped 4 bases, with 6 bases sitting between them. Germline CDR1 LNHNV, CDR2 YYDKDF (reference sequence). This CDR3 comprises 13 residues. The CDR3 DNA sequence: TGTGCCACCAGCAGAGACAGGCCCACTGAAGCTTTCTTT. Translation gives CATSRDRPTEAFF.

The chain couples TRBV6-6 to TRBJ2-5, with TRBD1 matching over 9 bases. The trim removed 2 bases at V and 2 bases at J, leaving 6 bases unmatched. Germline V lookup: CDR1 MNHNY, CDR2 SVGAGI (reference sequence). This CDR3 is 16 amino acids long. CDR3 coding DNA: TGTGCCAGCAGTTACACGGGACAGGGAGGGCAAGAGACCCAGTACTTC. Translation: CASSYTGQGGQETQYF.

The chain is built from TRBV20-1 and TRBJ1-2; D is undetermined. The V gene lost 7 bases and the J gene lost 4 bases, with 10 bases spanning the gap. The CDR3 totals 11 residues. Germline CDR1 and CDR2: DFQATT and SNEGSKA (reference sequence). For the CDR3, the DNA is TGCAGTGGTGGGCTGGGCTATGGCTACACCTTC. The encoded protein is CSGGLGYGYTF.

The rearrangement joins TRBV27 to TRBJ1-4; D possibly corresponds to TRBD1 (6 bases). The CDR3 contains 16 residues. CDR1 and CDR2 from the germline V gene are MNHEY and SMNVEV (reference sequence). The ends were cut back, 6 bases at V and 8 bases at J, with 22 bases in the middle. The chain's CDR3 is CASSRLLRDTKEKLFF. The DNA of the CDR3 is TGTGCCAGCAGCCGCCTCCTCCGGGACACCAAGGAAAAACTGTTTTTT.